This T cell receptor (beta chain) was obtained from a study of cytotoxic CD8 clonotypes in ibrutinib-treated CLL. Study as a whole: On average, each sample had roughly 250,000 productive templates and more than 85,000 productive rearrangements.

Frozen-stored PBMCs produced roughly 2 micrograms of genomic DNA for TCR beta libraries. On this clone: Other DNA sequences of this sample code for an identical CDR3.

The assay was immunoSEQ multiplex PCR, and TCRdb's table has in-frame clones only and misses some. The data contain about 50,000 clones, roughly three fifths of them singletons. The specimen comprised PBMCs, sampled after 24 months of ibrutinib treatment. The source is a human donor with chronic lymphocytic leukemia.

CDR3 in amino acids: CASSSGQMNTEAFF. The DNA of the CDR3 is TGCGCCAGCAGCTCTGGACAGATGAACACTGAAGCTTTCTTT. The rearrangement links TRBV5-1 to TRBJ1-1, with D possibly TRBD1 on 6 matching bases. V shed 3 bases and J shed 0 bases, with 9 bases lying between them. The CDR3 sequence is 14 residues long. The germline V gene has CDR1 SGHRS and CDR2 YFSETQ.